This T cell receptor beta chain appears in the sequencing data of a study of Graves' ophthalmopathy and Graves' hyperthyroidism. Whole-study findings and limits: Prediction of ophthalmopathy progression reached about 70% sensitivity and approximately 73% specificity.

CDR1 and CDR2 from the germline V gene are DFQATT and SNEGSKA (reference sequence). The V and J ends lost 4 bases and 14 bases, in that order; junction bases with no gene match: 17. CDR3 length: 15 residues. Beta-chain TCR CDR3 regions were amplified from RNA transcripts. Second-round multiplex PCR came after first-round RT-PCR with HTBI primers. From the multiplex PCR reads, TCRdb called clonotypes with MiXCR, one entry per CDR3 protein. The sample holds 650,000 to 900,000 distinct CDR3 sequences, around 40% seen once. In its sample, this clonotype was seen many times. The antigen is not known. The gene calls are TRBV20-1 and TRBJ1-6; TRBD1 matches at 7 bases. This clonotype was sampled from an adult man with Graves' ophthalmopathy. Sequenced material: peripheral blood. In DNA form, the CDR3 reads TGCAGTGCTACCCTGTCGGGACAGCACTCTTCGGCCCTCCACTTT. It translates to CSATLSGQHSSALHF.